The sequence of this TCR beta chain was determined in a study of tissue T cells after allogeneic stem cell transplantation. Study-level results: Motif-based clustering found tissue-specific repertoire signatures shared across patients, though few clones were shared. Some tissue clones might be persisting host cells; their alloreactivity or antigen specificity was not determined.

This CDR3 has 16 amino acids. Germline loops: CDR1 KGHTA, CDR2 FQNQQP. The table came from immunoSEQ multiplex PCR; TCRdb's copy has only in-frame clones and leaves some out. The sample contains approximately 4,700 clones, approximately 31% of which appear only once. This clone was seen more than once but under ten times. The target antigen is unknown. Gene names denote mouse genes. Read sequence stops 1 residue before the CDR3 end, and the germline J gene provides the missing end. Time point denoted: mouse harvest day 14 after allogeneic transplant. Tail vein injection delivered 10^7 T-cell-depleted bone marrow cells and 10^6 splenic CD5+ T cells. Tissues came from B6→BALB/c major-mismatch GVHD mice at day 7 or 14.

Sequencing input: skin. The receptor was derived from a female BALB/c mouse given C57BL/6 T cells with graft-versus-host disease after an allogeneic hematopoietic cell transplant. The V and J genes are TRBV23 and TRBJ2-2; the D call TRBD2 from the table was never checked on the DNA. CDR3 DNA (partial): TGCTCCAGCAGTCAATCTGGGGGAGCAAACACCGGGCAGCTCTAC. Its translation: CSSSQSGGANTGQLY. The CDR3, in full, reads CSSSQSGGANTGQLYF.